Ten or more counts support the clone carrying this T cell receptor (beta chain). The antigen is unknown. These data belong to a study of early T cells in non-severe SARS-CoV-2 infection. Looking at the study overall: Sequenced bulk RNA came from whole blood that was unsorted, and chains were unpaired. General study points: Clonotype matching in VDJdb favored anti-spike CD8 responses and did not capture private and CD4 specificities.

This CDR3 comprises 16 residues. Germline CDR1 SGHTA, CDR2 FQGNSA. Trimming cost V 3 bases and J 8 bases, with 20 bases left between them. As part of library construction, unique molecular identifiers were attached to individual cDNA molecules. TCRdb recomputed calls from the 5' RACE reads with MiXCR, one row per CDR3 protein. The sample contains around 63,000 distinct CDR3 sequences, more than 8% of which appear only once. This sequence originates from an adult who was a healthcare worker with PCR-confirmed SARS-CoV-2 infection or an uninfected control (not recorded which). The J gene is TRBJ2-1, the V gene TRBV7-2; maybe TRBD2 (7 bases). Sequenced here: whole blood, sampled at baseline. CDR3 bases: TGTGCCAGCAGCTTCTTATCAGCGGGAAGGGGGGATGAGCAGTTCTTC. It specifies CASSFLSAGRGDEQFF. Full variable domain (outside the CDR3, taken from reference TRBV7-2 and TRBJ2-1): GAGVSQSPSNKVTEKGKDVELRCDPISGHTALYWYRQSLGQGLEFLIYFQGNSAPDKSGLPSDRFSAERTGGSVSTLTIQRTQQEDSAVYLCASSFLSAGRGDEQFFGPGTRLTVL.